The sequence of this TCR beta chain was determined in a study of blood T cell repertoires in COVID-19. At the level of the study: PBMCs, B-cell-depleted T cells, or T cells provided the cDNA or gDNA that made up the material.

There are 17 residues in the CDR3. Germline CDR1 and CDR2: SGHAT and FQNNGV. V lost 1 base and J lost 3; bases outside the gene matches: 9. Sequencing was performed with immunoSEQ multiplex PCR; in TCRdb, only in-frame clones are kept and a portion is missing. Of roughly 240,000 clones listed, approximately 85% are singletons. Sequenced input: PBMCs or T cells enriched from blood (not recorded which). The clonotype was recovered from a woman in her forties or fifties with acute COVID-19. The V call is TRBV11-2, the J call TRBJ1-1, with 9 bases identical to TRBD1. In DNA, the CDR3 is TGTGCCAGCAGCTTAGGACTAACAGGGGGCGGATACACTGAAGCTTTCTTT. It yields the protein CASSLGLTGGGYTEAFF. The full variable domain, with the rest looked up from reference TRBV11-2 and TRBJ1-1, is EAGVAQSPRYKIIEKRQSVAFWCNPISGHATLYWYQQILGQGPKLLIQFQNNGVVDDSQLPKDRFSAERLKGVDSTLKIQPAKLEDSAVYLCASSLGLTGGGYTEAFFGQGTRLTVV.